The 27 T cell receptor beta chains listed next were all sequenced from one sample in a study of cytomegalovirus exposure and HLA in healthy donors. Generated by immunoSEQ multiplex PCR, the TCRdb table keeps only in-frame clones and is missing some. The sample contains some 160,000 clones, 88% of which appear only once. Source material: PBMCs. The receptors were gathered from a man between 18 and 29 years old in good health and CMV-seronegative.

DNA for the CDR3: TGTGCCAGTAGTATTTTCTGGACAACATACAACAATCAGCCCCAGCATTTT. Protein product: CASSIFWTTYNNQPQHF. The V call is TRBV19, the J call TRBJ1-5, with D tentatively TRBD1 (5 bases). Trimming stripped 3 bases from V and 3 bases from J, with 18 bases between. The V gene's germline CDR1 is LNHDA and CDR2 SQIVND (reference sequence). The CDR3 loop spans 17 amino acids.

This clone came up a few times. V and J are TRBV11-3 and TRBJ2-2; 8 bases are shared with TRBD2. V shed 2 bases, J shed 4 bases, and the junction held 0 bases outside the gene matches. CDR3 length: 14 amino acids. Germline CDR1 SGHNT, CDR2 YENEEA. CDR3 nucleotide sequence: TGTGCCAGCAGCTTACTAGCGGGCACCGGGGAGCTGTTTTTT. This sequence encodes CASSLLAGTGELFF.

The rearrangement joins TRBV6-1 to TRBJ2-3, with TRBD1 identical over 8 bases. The CDR3 is 17 residues long. Germline lookup yields CDR1 MNHNS and CDR2 SASEGT. The V and J ends lost 2 bases and 5 bases, in that order; junction bases with no gene match: 12. The CDR3 DNA is TGTGCCAGCAGTGAAAGAACTGGCAGGGGGCGAGGAGATACGCAGTATTTT. Its protein product is CASSERTGRGRGDTQYF.

The chain links TRBV7-9 to TRBJ1-4, with TRBD1 as a possible D gene (5 bases). Germline lookup yields CDR1 SEHNR and CDR2 FQNEAQ (reference sequence). The CDR3 extends over 13 amino acids. With 7 bases removed from V and 6 bases from J, the gap between germline ends came to 12 bases. CDR3 in amino acids: CASTPGGDEKLFF. The CDR3 DNA is TGTGCCAGCACCCCGGGGGGGGATGAAAAACTGTTTTTT.

The CDR3: CASSQGADSNQPQHF. The CDR3 DNA follows: TGCGCCAGCAGCCAAGGGGCAGATAGCAATCAGCCCCAGCATTTT. The chain is built from TRBV4-1 and TRBJ1-5; unclear D gene. The V end lost 1 base, the J end lost 0 bases, and 7 bases lay between the germline ends. The CDR3 has 15 residues. In germline, CDR1 is MGHRA, CDR2 YSYEKL.

This clone was detected only once. DNA of the CDR3: TGCGCCAGCAGTGAGGACAGGATTGGTCAGCCCCAGCATTTT. Its protein product is CASSEDRIGQPQHF. This chain links TRBV10-2 with TRBJ1-5; tentatively, D is TRBD1 (6 bases). V was shortened by 2 bases and J by 6 bases, with 11 bases between the two germline ends. CDR3 size: 14 residues. The germline V gene has CDR1 WSHSY and CDR2 SAAADI.

This clone has only one observation. This chain's CDR3 is CASSPKETQYF. DNA of the CDR3: TGTGCCAGCAGCCCTAAAGAGACCCAGTACTTC. This chain uses TRBV6-6 with TRBJ2-5, with D uncertain. The CDR3 is 11 residues long. V was clipped by 6 bases and J by 3 bases, with 5 bases between them. CDR1 and CDR2 (germline): MNHNY, SVGAGI (reference sequence).

This clone was recorded once. The chain couples TRBV28 to TRBJ1-1; possible D gene TRBD1, 6 bases. V shed 5 bases and J shed 8 bases, with 21 bases lying between them. The CDR3 contains 15 residues. Germline CDR1 MDHEN, CDR2 SYDVKM. The CDR3 spells CASSPWNLETGEAFF. The CDR3 DNA reads as TGTGCCAGCAGTCCGTGGAACCTTGAAACAGGGGAAGCTTTCTTT. Filled out from reference TRBV28 and TRBJ1-1, the complete variable domain reads DVKVTQSSRYLVKRTGEKVFLECVQDMDHENMFWYRQDPGLGLRLIYFSYDVKMKEKGDIPEGYSVSREKKERFSLILESASTNQTSMYLCASSPWNLETGEAFFGQGTRLTVV.

The chain is built from TRBV4-2 and TRBJ2-2; tentative D call: TRBD2 (5 bases). Between the trimmed V and J ends, which lost 0 bases and 1 base, there was a span of 12 bases. The germline V gene has CDR1 LGHNA and CDR2 YNFKEQ. CDR3 length: 17 residues. In nucleotides, the CDR3 is TGTGCCAGCAGCCAAGACAGTGGGAGCCGGAACACCGGGGAGCTGTTTTTT. Translated, it gives CASSQDSGSRNTGELFF.

The genes are TRBV4-3 and TRBJ2-7; 8 nucleotides align to TRBD2. Looked up from germline, CDR1 is LGHNA and CDR2 is YSLEER. This CDR3 contains 15 residues. V trimming: 1 base; J trimming: 3 bases; junction bases outside the gene matches: 5. The CDR3 region is CASSQAPSGSYEQYF. The DNA for the CDR3 is TGCGCCAGCAGCCAAGCCCCCAGCGGGAGCTACGAGCAGTACTTC.

The chain joins TRBV30 to TRBJ1-1, with TRBD1 matching over 10 bases. CDR3 length equals 14 residues. CDR1 is GTSNPN, CDR2 SVGIG, per germline (reference sequence). V lost 3 bases to trimming and J lost 6 bases; unmatched junction nucleotides: 7. CDR3 protein: CAWSLRDRGPEAFF. The DNA for the CDR3 is TGTGCCTGGAGCTTAAGGGACAGGGGCCCTGAAGCTTTCTTT.

The chain uses TRBV2 and TRBJ1-1; no clear D gene. CDR1 is SNHLY and CDR2 is FYNNEI in the germline V gene. The CDR3 covers 12 residues. V gave up 5 bases and J gave up 8 bases, with 12 bases separating them. The CDR3 sequence is CASSLRTPEAFF. The CDR3 DNA sequence: TGTGCCAGCAGTCTACGTACTCCGGAAGCTTTCTTT.

The chain joins TRBV27 to TRBJ1-2; possible D gene TRBD1, 5 bases. CDR3 size: 14 residues. Per germline, CDR1 MNHEY and CDR2 SMNVEV (reference sequence). V was shortened by 5 bases and J by 2 bases, with 12 bases between the two germline ends. The DNA of the CDR3 is TGTGCCAGCAGTACCCAGGGTTCGAACTATGGCTACACCTTC. It yields the protein CASSTQGSNYGYTF.

The rearrangement joins TRBV2 to TRBJ2-5; no definite D call. Trimming pared 4 bases from V and 4 bases from J, leaving 10 bases between. This CDR3 has 13 amino acids. Germline CDR1 reads SNHLY; CDR2 reads FYNNEI. The CDR3 sequence: CASSGPTPETQYF. CDR3 bases: TGTGCCAGCAGTGGCCCTACCCCAGAGACCCAGTACTTC. Variable domain in full (rest from reference TRBV2 and TRBJ2-5): EPEVTQTPSHQVTQMGQEVILRCVPISNHLYFYWYRQILGQKVEFLVSFYNNEISEKSEIFDDQFSVERPDGSNFTLKIRSTKLEDSAMYFCASSGPTPETQYFGPGTRLLVL.

The chain joins TRBV27 to TRBJ1-2; D is perhaps TRBD1 (5 bases). Germline assignment: CDR1 MNHEY and CDR2 SMNVEV (reference sequence). Trimming left V 2 bases short and J 4 bases short, with 14 bases between. CDR3 length: 15 amino acids. The CDR3 sequence is CASSLSGGTIYGYTF. The CDR3 DNA sequence: TGTGCCAGCAGTTTAAGTGGGGGGACGATCTATGGCTACACCTTC.

The J gene is TRBJ2-3, the V gene TRBV6-6, with 8 bases fitting TRBD2. V trimming: 8 bases; J trimming: 4 bases; junction bases outside the gene matches: 11. The CDR3 loop spans 15 amino acids. Germline V lookup: CDR1 MNHNY, CDR2 SVGAGI (reference sequence). The CDR3 protein is CASGGGSGSSDTQYF. CDR3 nucleotides: TGTGCCAGCGGGGGGGGCAGCGGGAGTTCAGATACGCAGTATTTT.

This clone appeared once. The rearrangement joins TRBV30 to TRBJ2-2; TRBD1 agrees at 8 bases. The CDR3 is 15 residues long. Losses at the gene ends were 7 bases for V and 3 bases for J; bases not matched to a gene: 10. The germline V gene has CDR1 GTSNPN and CDR2 SVGIG (reference sequence). The CDR3, as DNA: TGTGCCTTCCTTCAGGGGGCGTTTCACACCGGGGAGCTGTTTTTT. This encodes CAFLQGAFHTGELFF.

Ten or more counts support this clone. The rearrangement uses TRBV10-1 and TRBJ2-1, with 10 bases fitting TRBD1. Germline-derived CDR1 and CDR2 are WNHNN and SYGVQD (reference sequence). The CDR3 has 14 residues. V shed 5 bases and J 12 bases; nucleotides not matched to a gene: 10. CDR3 in DNA: TGCGCCAGCAGTAGGACAGGGGGGGGACTAAGGCAGTTCTTC. It translates to CASSRTGGGLRQFF.

The chain recombines TRBV5-6 with TRBJ1-2; TRBD1 aligns across 7 bases. Germline values: CDR1 SGHDT, CDR2 YYEEEE. This CDR3 contains 15 residues. V lost 2 bases and J lost 5; bases outside the gene matches: 9. The CDR3: CASSFQTGTLYGYTF. CDR3 in DNA: TGTGCCAGCAGCTTCCAGACAGGGACCCTATATGGCTACACCTTC. The full variable domain, with the rest looked up from reference TRBV5-6 and TRBJ1-2, is DAGVTQSPTHLIKTRGQQVTLRCSPKSGHDTVSWYQQALGQGPQFIFQYYEEEERQRGNFPDRFSGHQFPNYSSELNVNALLLGDSALYLCASSFQTGTLYGYTFGSGTRLTVV.

The sample holds one count of this clone. This chain links TRBV20-1 with TRBJ1-2; D remains unclear. V lost 5 bases and J lost 4, with 5 bases in between. Germline-derived CDR1 and CDR2 are DFQATT and SNEGSKA (reference sequence). This CDR3 contains 10 residues. The CDR3 nucleotides read TGCAGTGCTGGGCGCTATGGCTACACCTTC. It encodes CSAGRYGYTF.

The chain couples TRBV5-4 to TRBJ1-6; tentative D call: TRBD1 (5 bases). The ends were cut back, 3 bases at V and 10 bases at J, with 20 bases in the middle. CDR1 is SGHNT, CDR2 YYREEE, per germline (reference sequence). The length of the CDR3 is 16 residues. The DNA of the CDR3 is TGTGCCAGCAGCTCCACCGGTGGTCCAGGGCTGTCACCCCTCCACTTT. This encodes CASSSTGGPGLSPLHF.

V is TRBV11-1 and J is TRBJ1-2; no clear D gene. Germline CDR1 and CDR2: SGHAT and FQDESV (reference sequence). Trimming left V 4 bases short and J 5 bases short, with 11 bases between. The CDR3 has 13 residues. The CDR3 nucleotides are TGTGCCAGCAGCTCCGACACCCGGTATGGCTACACCTTC. It is translated as CASSSDTRYGYTF.

J is TRBJ1-2 and V is TRBV5-4; 9 bases line up with TRBD1. V was pared by 4 bases and J by 3 bases, with 7 bases of the junction left unmatched. This CDR3 has 15 residues. Germline V gene data show CDR1 as SGHNT and CDR2 as YYREEE (reference sequence). CDR3 coding DNA: TGTGCCAGCAGCCCGGGACAGGGAGGGTACTATGGCTACACCTTC. It is translated as CASSPGQGGYYGYTF. Full variable domain (rest looked up from reference TRBV5-4 and TRBJ1-2): ETGVTQSPTHLIKTRGQQVTLRCSSQSGHNTVSWYQQALGQGPQFIFQYYREEENGRGNFPPRFSGLQFPNYSSELNVNALELDDSALYLCASSPGQGGYYGYTFGSGTRLTVV.

CDR3 coding DNA: TGTGCCAGCAGTTTCCCCCCCCGGGACTACAACCGGGGGGAGCTGTTTTTT. Translated: CASSFPPRDYNRGELFF. This chain uses TRBV28 with TRBJ2-2; 7 bases are shared with TRBD2. Germline V gene lookup returns CDR1 MDHEN and CDR2 SYDVKM. V dropped 3 bases and J dropped 8; count of bases not matched to a gene: 15. The CDR3 has 17 amino acids.

The rearrangement links TRBV28 to TRBJ1-2, with D possibly TRBD1 on 5 matching bases. Trimming stripped 10 bases from V and 1 base from J, with 7 bases between. CDR3 length: 11 residues. CDR1 is MDHEN, CDR2 SYDVKM, per germline. DNA of the CDR3: TGTGCCATCGACAGTAACTATGGCTACACCTTC. Translating it yields CAIDSNYGYTF.

The V and J genes are TRBV12-5 and TRBJ1-1; tentatively, D is TRBD1 (6 bases). This CDR3 is 14 amino acids long. V lost 3 bases and J 4 bases, leaving 12 bases between the germline ends. Germline CDR1 and CDR2: LGHNT and FRNRAP. The DNA for the CDR3 is TGTGCTAGTGGTTTAGGGGGGGGTTTCACTGAAGCTTTCTTT. Protein product: CASGLGGGFTEAFF.

The genes are TRBV7-9 and TRBJ2-1, with 8 positions matching TRBD1. With 5 bases clipped from V and 0 bases from J, the junction kept 6 bases outside the gene matches. CDR1 SEHNR and CDR2 FQNEAQ come from the germline V gene (reference sequence). The CDR3 is 16 residues long. CDR3 in amino acids: CASSLKTGDSYNEQFF. Here the CDR3 DNA reads TGTGCCAGCAGCCTTAAGACAGGGGACTCCTACAATGAGCAGTTCTTC.